The entry below gives a single TCR beta chain sequence along with its context. Its specificity is not known. Data came from immunoSEQ multiplex PCR; TCRdb stores just in-frame clones and leaves some out. The top ten hold about 19% of the sample, which has some 130,000 clones, 80% to 90% seen once. These data originate in a study of T cell responses to AZD1222 COVID-19 vaccine. Broader study findings: Clonal diversity was possibly underestimated; the donors were predominantly white British and more often female. After two AZD1222 doses, spike-specific TCR breadth and depth rose versus day 0. Seropositive AZD1222 recipients at baseline numbered only 6 or 7.

This TCR was recovered from an adult in good health. The sample in question was peripheral blood, obtained on day 0 of MenACWY control vaccination.

CDR3 sequence reads: CSVARITKPGDYGYTF. DNA of the CDR3: TGCAGCGTCGCCCGGATCACAAAACCCGGTGACTATGGCTACACCTTC. This rearrangement joins TRBV29-1 to TRBJ1-2; D uncertain. Trimming pared 6 bases from V and 3 bases from J, leaving 23 bases between. Germline loops: CDR1 SQVTM, CDR2 ANQGSEA. The CDR3 has 16 residues.